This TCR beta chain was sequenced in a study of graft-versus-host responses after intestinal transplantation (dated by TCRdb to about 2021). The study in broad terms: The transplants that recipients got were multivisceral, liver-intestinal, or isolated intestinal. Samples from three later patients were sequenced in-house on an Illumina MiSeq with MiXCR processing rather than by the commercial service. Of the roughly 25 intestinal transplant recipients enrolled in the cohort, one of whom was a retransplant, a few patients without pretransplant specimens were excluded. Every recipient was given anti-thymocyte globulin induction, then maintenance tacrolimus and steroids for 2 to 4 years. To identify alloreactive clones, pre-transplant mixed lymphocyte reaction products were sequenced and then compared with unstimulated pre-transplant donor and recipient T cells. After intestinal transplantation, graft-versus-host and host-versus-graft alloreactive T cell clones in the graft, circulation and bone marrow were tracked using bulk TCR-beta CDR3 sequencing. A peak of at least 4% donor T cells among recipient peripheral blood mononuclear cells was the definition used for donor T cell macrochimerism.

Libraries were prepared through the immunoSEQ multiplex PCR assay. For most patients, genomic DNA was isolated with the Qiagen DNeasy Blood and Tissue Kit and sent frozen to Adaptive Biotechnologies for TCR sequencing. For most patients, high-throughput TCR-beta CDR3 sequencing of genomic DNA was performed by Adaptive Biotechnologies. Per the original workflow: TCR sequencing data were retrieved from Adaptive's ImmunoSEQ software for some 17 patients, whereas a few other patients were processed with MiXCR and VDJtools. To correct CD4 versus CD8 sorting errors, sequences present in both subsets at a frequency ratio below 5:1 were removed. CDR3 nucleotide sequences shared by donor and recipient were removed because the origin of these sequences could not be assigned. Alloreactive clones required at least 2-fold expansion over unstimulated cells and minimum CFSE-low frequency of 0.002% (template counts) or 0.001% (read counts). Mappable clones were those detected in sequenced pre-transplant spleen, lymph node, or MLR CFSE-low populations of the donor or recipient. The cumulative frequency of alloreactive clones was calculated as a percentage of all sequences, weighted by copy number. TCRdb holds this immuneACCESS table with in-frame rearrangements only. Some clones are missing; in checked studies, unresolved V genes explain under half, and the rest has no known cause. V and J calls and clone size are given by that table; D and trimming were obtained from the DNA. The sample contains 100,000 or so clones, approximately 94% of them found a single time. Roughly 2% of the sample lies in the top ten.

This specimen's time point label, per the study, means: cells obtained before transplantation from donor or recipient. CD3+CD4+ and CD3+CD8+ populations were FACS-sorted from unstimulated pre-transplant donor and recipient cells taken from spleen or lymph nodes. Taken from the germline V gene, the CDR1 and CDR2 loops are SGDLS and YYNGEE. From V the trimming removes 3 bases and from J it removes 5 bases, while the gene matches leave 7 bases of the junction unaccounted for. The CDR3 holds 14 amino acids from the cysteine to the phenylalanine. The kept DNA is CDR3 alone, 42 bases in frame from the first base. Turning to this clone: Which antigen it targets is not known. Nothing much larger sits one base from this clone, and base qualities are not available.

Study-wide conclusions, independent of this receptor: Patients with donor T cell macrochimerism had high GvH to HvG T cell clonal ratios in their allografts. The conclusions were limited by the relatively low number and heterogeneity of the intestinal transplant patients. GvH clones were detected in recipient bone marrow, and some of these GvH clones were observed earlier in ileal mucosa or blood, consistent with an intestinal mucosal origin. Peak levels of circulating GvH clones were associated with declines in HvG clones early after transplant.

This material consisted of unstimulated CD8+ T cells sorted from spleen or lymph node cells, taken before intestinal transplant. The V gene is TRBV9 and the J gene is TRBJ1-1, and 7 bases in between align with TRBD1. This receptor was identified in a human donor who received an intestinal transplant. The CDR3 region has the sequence CASSETGDGTEAFF. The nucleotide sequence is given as TGTGCCAGCAGCGAAACAGGGGACGGGACTGAAGCTTTCTTT.